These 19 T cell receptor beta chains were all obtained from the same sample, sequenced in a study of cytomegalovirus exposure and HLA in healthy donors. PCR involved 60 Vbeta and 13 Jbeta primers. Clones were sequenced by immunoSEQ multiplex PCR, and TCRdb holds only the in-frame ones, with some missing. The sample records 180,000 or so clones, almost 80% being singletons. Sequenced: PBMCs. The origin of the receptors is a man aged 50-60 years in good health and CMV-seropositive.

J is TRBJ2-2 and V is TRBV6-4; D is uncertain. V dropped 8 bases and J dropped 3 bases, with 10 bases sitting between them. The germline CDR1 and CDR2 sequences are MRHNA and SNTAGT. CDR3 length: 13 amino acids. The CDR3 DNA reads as TGTGCCAGCTCCAGCGTAGACACCGGGGAGCTGTTTTTT. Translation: CASSSVDTGELFF.

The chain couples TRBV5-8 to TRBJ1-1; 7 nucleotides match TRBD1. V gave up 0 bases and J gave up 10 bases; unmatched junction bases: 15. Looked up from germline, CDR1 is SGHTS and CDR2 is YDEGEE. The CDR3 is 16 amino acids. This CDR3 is CASSLGASKSGGIAFF. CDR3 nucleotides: TGTGCCAGCAGCTTGGGAGCCTCGAAATCAGGGGGTATAGCTTTCTTT.

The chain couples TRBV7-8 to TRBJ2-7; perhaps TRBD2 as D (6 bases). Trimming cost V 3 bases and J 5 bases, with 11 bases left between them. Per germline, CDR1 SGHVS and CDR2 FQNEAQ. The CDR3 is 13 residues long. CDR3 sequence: CASSFPGRNEQYV. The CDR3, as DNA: TGTGCCAGCAGCTTTCCGGGGAGGAACGAGCAGTACGTC.

The CDR3, as DNA: TGTGCCAGCAGTGGACAGGGGGCGAGCTACACCTTC. Translation: CASSGQGASYTF. The V and J genes are TRBV6-6 and TRBJ1-2, with 11 positions matching TRBD1. The CDR3 runs to 12 residues. Unmatched junction bases numbered 2, after V lost 5 bases and J lost 9 bases. The germline V gene encodes CDR1 MNHNY and CDR2 SVGAGI (reference sequence).

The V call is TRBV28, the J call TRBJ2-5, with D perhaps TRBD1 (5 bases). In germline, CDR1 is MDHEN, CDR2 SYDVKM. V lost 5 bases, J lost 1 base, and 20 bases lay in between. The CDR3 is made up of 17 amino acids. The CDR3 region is CASSPSGGPRGQETQYF. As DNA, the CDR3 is TGTGCCAGCAGTCCCTCGGGTGGGCCTAGGGGCCAAGAGACCCAGTACTTC.

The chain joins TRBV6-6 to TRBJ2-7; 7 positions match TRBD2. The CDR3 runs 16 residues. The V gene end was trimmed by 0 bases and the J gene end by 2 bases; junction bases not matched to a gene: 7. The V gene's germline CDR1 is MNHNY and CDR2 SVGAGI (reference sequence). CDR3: CASSYSLGLPPYEQYF. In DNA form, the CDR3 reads TGTGCCAGCAGTTACTCGCTGGGACTACCTCCCTACGAGCAGTACTTC.

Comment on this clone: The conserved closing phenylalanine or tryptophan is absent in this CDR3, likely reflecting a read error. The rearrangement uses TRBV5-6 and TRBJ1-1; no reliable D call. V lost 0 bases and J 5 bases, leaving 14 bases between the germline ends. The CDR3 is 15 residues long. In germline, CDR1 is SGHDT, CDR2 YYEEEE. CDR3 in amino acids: CASSLAVATGTEAFL. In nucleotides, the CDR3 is TGTGCCAGCAGCTTGGCAGTTGCCACCGGGACTGAAGCTTTCCTT.

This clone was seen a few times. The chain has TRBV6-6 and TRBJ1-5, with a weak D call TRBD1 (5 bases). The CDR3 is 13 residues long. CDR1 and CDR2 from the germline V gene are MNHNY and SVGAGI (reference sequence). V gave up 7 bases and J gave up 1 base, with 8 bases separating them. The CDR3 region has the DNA TGTGCCAGCATGGGGCAAAGCAATCAGCCCCAGCATTTT. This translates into CASMGQSNQPQHF.

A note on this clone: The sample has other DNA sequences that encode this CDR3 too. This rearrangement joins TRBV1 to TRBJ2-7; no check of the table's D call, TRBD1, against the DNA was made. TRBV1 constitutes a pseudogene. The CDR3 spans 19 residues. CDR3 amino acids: CTSSQDSCGPGQETYEQYF. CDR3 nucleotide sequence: TGTACCAGCAGCCAAGATAGCTGTGGACCGGGACAAGAGACCTACGAGCAGTACTTC.

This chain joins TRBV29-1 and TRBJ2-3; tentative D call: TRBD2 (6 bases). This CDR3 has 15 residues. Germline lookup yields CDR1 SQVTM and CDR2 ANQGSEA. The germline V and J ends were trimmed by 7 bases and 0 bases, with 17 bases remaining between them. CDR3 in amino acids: CSAPEAGSSTDTQYF. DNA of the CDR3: TGCAGCGCCCCAGAGGCGGGGTCTAGCACAGATACGCAGTATTTT.

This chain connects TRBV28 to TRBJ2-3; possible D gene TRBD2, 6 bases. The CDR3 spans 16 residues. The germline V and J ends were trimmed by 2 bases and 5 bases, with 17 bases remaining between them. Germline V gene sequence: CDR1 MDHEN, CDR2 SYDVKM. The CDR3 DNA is TGTGCCAGCAGTTTAAGGTGGGGGGACGACCTAGATACGCAGTATTTT. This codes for CASSLRWGDDLDTQYF.

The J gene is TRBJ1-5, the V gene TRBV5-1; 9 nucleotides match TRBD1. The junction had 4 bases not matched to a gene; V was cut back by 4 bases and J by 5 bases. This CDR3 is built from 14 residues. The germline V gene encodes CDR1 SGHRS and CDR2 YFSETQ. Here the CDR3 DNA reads TGCGCCAGCAGCCGGACAGGGGAAGATCAGCCCCAGCATTTT. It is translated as CASSRTGEDQPQHF.

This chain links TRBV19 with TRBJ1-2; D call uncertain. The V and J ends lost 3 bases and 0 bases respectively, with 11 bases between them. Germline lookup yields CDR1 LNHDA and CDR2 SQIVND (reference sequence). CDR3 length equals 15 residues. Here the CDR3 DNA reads TGTGCCAGTAGTATGGACGGGGAAACTAACTATGGCTACACCTTC. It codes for CASSMDGETNYGYTF.

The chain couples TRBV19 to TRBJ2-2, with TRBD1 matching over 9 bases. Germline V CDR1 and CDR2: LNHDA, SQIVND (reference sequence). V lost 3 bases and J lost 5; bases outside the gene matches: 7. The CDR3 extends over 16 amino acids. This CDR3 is CASSMWTGERTGELFF. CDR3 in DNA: TGTGCCAGTAGTATGTGGACAGGGGAACGTACCGGGGAGCTGTTTTTT.

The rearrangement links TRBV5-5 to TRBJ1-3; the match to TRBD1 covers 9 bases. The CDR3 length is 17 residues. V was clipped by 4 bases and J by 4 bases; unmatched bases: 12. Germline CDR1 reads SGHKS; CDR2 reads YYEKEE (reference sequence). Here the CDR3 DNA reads TGTGCCAGCAGCCTGAGCACCGGACAGGGGAGAGGAAACACCATATATTTT. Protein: CASSLSTGQGRGNTIYF.

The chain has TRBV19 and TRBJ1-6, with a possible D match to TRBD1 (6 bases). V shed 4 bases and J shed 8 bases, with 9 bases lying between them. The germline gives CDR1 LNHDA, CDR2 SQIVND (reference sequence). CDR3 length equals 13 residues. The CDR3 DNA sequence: TGTGCCAGTAGTAGGACAGTAGATTCACCCCTCCACTTT. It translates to CASSRTVDSPLHF. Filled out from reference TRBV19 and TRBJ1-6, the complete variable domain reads DGGITQSPKYLFRKEGQNVTLSCEQNLNHDAMYWYRQDPGQGLRLIYYSQIVNDFQKGDIAEGYSVSREKKESFPLTVTSAQKNPTAFYLCASSRTVDSPLHFGNGTRLTVT.

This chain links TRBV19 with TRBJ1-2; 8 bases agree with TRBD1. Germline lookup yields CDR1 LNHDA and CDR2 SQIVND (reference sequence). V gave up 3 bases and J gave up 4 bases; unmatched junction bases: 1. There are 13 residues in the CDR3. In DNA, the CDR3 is TGTGCCAGTAGTATCGACAGGGGCTATGGCTACACCTTC. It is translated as CASSIDRGYGYTF.

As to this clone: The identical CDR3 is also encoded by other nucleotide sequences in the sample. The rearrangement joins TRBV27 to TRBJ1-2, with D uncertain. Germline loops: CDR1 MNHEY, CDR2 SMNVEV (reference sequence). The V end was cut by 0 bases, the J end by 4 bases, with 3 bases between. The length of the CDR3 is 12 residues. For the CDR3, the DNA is TGTGCCAGCAGTTTATCCGGCTATGGCTACACCTTC. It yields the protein CASSLSGYGYTF.

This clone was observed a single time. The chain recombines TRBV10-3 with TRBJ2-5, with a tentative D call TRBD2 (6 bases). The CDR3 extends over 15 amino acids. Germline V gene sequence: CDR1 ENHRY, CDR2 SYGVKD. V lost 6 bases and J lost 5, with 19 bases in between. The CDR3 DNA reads TGTGCCATCAGGACTGGGACTTCTACATGGGAGACCCAGTACTTC. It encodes CAIRTGTSTWETQYF.